These 6 T cell receptor beta chains originate from one sample sequenced in a study of blood T cell repertoires in COVID-19 (dated by TCRdb to about 2020). Library construction relied on the immunoSEQ multiplex PCR assay. Drawn from immuneACCESS, this table holds only the in-frame rearrangements with V and J called that TCRdb kept. Clones are partly lost; checked studies trace under half to an unresolved V gene and leave the rest unexplained. The sample has about 220,000 clones on record, over 75% of them singletons. About 3.3% of the sample is held by the ten biggest clonotypes. Sequenced: PBMCs or T cells enriched from blood (not recorded which). The receptors shown here come from a woman in her late teens or twenties in a cohort exposed to, infected with or recovered from COVID-19 (not recorded which).

The chain recombines TRBV7-9 with TRBJ2-2; a possible D gene is TRBD1 (6 bases). V gave up 4 bases and J gave up 0 bases, with 21 bases separating them. The CDR3 spans 19 residues. Per germline, CDR1 SEHNR and CDR2 FQNEAQ (reference sequence). The CDR3 DNA is TGTGCCAGCAGCTATCCCGCAGTGAGGGGGTCCCCGAACACCGGGGAGCTGTTTTTT. Translated, it gives CASSYPAVRGSPNTGELFF.

This chain uses TRBV7-8 with TRBJ2-5, with 9 bases fitting TRBD1. CDR3 length equals 15 residues. Germline CDR1 and CDR2: SGHVS and FQNEAQ. V was pared by 4 bases and J by 4 bases, with 7 bases of the junction left unmatched. The CDR3 reads CASSSPTGGRETQYF. The CDR3 bases are TGTGCCAGCAGCTCACCGACAGGGGGGCGAGAGACCCAGTACTTC. The variable domain in full, completed from reference TRBV7-8 and TRBJ2-5, reads GAGVSQSPRYKVAKRGQDVALRCDPISGHVSLFWYQQALGQGPEFLTYFQNEAQLDKSGLPSDRFFAERPEGSVSTLKIQRTQQEDSAVYLCASSSPTGGRETQYFGPGTRLLVL.

The chain is built from TRBV3-1 (or the pseudogene TRBV3-2) and TRBJ2-5, with a weak D call TRBD2 (6 bases). This CDR3 contains 14 residues. The germline V and J ends were trimmed by 6 bases and 0 bases, with 11 bases remaining between them. Germline V CDR1 and CDR2: LGHDT, YNNKEL (reference sequence). CDR3 region: CASRWRDHQETQYF. DNA of the CDR3: TGTGCCAGCAGGTGGCGGGACCACCAAGAGACCCAGTACTTC.

The chain joins TRBV4-2 to TRBJ2-1, with 12 positions matching TRBD2. CDR3 length: 16 amino acids. CDR1 and CDR2 (germline): LGHNA, YNFKEQ. The ends lost 1 base at V and 7 bases at J; junction bases unmatched: 5. CDR3 sequence: CASSQGPSGGANEQFF. The CDR3 DNA reads as TGTGCCAGCAGCCAAGGTCCTAGCGGGGGGGCAAATGAGCAGTTCTTC.

This clone was counted between two and nine times. The chain carries TRBV10-1 and TRBJ2-5, with D possibly being TRBD1 (5 bases). The V gene lost 4 bases and the J gene lost 4 bases, with 16 bases spanning the gap. Per germline, CDR1 WNHNN and CDR2 SYGVQD (reference sequence). The CDR3 is made up of 15 amino acids. The CDR3 DNA is TGCGCCAGCAGTGGGACGGTGAATGGGGCAGAGACCCAGTACTTC. Amino acids: CASSGTVNGAETQYF.

The chain uses TRBV4-1 and TRBJ1-4, with D hard to call. Germline CDR1 MGHRA, CDR2 YSYEKL. The CDR3 is 16 amino acids. The germline V and J ends were trimmed by 4 bases and 4 bases, with 16 bases remaining between them. This CDR3 reads CASSPSEQHFNEKLFF. In DNA form, the CDR3 reads TGCGCCAGCAGCCCCTCCGAACAGCACTTTAATGAAAAACTGTTTTTT.